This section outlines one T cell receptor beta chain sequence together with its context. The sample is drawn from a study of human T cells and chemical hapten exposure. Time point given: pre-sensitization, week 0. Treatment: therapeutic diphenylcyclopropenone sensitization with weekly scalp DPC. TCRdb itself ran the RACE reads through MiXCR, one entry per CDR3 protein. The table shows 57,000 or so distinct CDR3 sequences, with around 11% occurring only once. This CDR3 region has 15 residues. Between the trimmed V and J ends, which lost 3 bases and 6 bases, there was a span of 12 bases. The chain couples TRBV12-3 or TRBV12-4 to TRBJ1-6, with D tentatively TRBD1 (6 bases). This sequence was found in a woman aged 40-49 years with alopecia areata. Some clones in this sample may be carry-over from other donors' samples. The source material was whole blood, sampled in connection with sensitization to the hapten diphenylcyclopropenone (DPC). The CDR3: CASSFRGAANSPLHF. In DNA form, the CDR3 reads TGTGCCAGCAGTTTCCGGGGGGCGGCTAATTCACCCCTCCACTTT.